This T cell receptor (beta chain) was profiled in a study of cytomegalovirus exposure and HLA in healthy donors. The primer mix had 60 Vbeta and 13 Jbeta primers. The data were produced by immunoSEQ multiplex PCR, yet TCRdb's version contains in-frame clones alone and is incomplete. Among over 25,000 clones listed, about 70% were seen once. This CDR3 spans 13 amino acids. Per germline, CDR1 SQVTM and CDR2 ANQGSEA. The V gene lost 7 bases and the J gene lost 5 bases, with 18 bases spanning the gap. About this clone itself: The antigen remains undetermined.

Study results and caveats: According to an earlier analysis, most TCR beta V segments yielded productive rearrangements about 87% or about 30% of the time.

The chain carries TRBV29-1 and TRBJ2-7; a possible D gene is TRBD1 (6 bases). The specimen sequenced was PBMCs. This sequence was found in a woman between 50 and 59 years old in good health and CMV-seronegative. The DNA for the CDR3 is TGCAGCGCTGGGGGCCCAGGAAATCACGAGCAGTACTTC. It yields the protein CSAGGPGNHEQYF.